The 21 T cell receptor beta chains in this list originate from one sample, sequenced in a study of blood T cells in healthy people across ages. Through a sample-barcoded 5' primer and a J-beta primer mix, a second PCR was run for roughly 6 to 11 cycles. Each CDR3 protein is one row after TCRdb ran MiXCR on the 5' RACE reads. The table includes about 1.6 million distinct CDR3 sequences, about 35% detected once. The sample consisted of blood. Receptor source: a woman under 40 in good health.

The genes are TRBV3-1 and TRBJ1-5; D gene unclear. The CDR3 runs to 13 residues. Germline V gives CDR1 LGHDT, CDR2 YNNKEL (reference sequence). V lost 3 bases and J lost 4, with 7 bases in between. CDR3 region: CASSQRNNQPQHF. The DNA for the CDR3 is TGTGCCAGCAGCCAGAGAAATAATCAGCCCCAGCATTTT.

J is TRBJ2-1 and V is TRBV20-1; TRBD2 matches at 11 bases. CDR1 is DFQATT and CDR2 is SNEGSKA in the germline V gene (reference sequence). The trim removed 3 bases at V and 9 bases at J, leaving 13 bases unmatched. The CDR3 totals 16 residues. CDR3 DNA sequence: TGCAGTGCTAGTCCCGTTCTTACTAGCGGGAGCACTGAGCAGTTCTTC. It translates to CSASPVLTSGSTEQFF.

This clonotype was observed a few times. The chain couples TRBV6-6 to TRBJ2-2; 8 bases align to TRBD2. From germline, CDR1 is MNHNY and CDR2 SVGAGI (reference sequence). Germline trimming cut 5 bases from V and 4 bases from J; bases unmatched to any gene: 3. The length of the CDR3 is 14 residues. This CDR3 reads CASSGLASTGELFF. The CDR3, as DNA: TGTGCCAGCAGTGGACTAGCTAGCACCGGGGAGCTGTTTTTT.

The genes are TRBV6-5 and TRBJ2-1; the D gene is possibly TRBD2 (6 bases). V was cut by 4 bases and J by 6 bases, with 19 bases left in between. Germline lookup yields CDR1 MNHEY and CDR2 SVGAGI. The CDR3 is 16 residues long. This chain's CDR3 is CASSLRPGVYGNEQFF. The CDR3 DNA reads TGTGCCAGCAGTTTGCGACCGGGAGTTTATGGCAATGAGCAGTTCTTC.

The genes are TRBV20-1 and TRBJ1-4; a possible D gene is TRBD1 (5 bases). The CDR3 has 14 residues. V was trimmed by 6 bases and J by 3 bases, leaving 14 bases between them. Germline V gives CDR1 DFQATT, CDR2 SNEGSKA (reference sequence). CDR3: CSATSTEPNEKLFF. For the CDR3, the DNA is TGCAGTGCAACGTCGACAGAGCCTAATGAAAAACTGTTTTTT.

The sample holds a few counts of this clonotype. One end of the junction is discordant with germline, which a read error may explain. The chain carries TRBV5-8 and TRBJ2-5; 11 nucleotides agree with TRBD1. Germline values: CDR1 SGHTS, CDR2 YDEGEE. The CDR3 is 16 amino acids. Here the CDR3 reads CTSRLPGQGVQETQYF. The CDR3 DNA reads TGTACCAGCAGGTTGCCGGGACAGGGGGTCCAAGAGACCCAGTACTTC. Full variable domain (missing parts from reference TRBV5-8 and TRBJ2-5): EAGVTQSPTHLIKTRGQQATLRCSPISGHTSVYWYQQALGLGLQFLLWYDEGEERNRGNFPPRFSGRQFPNYSSELNVNALELEDSALYLCTSRLPGQGVQETQYFGPGTRLLVL.

Note on this clonotype: It is likely a read error, because the conserved phenylalanine at the end of the CDR3 is missing. This chain links TRBV20-1 with TRBJ1-6; D unclear. Germline V CDR1 and CDR2: DFQATT, SNEGSKA (reference sequence). The V end lost 6 bases, the J end lost 13 bases, and 10 bases lay between the germline ends. The CDR3 is made up of 10 amino acids. The CDR3 DNA reads TGCAGTGCGCAGACTGTCCCCCTCCACTTG. Residues: CSAQTVPLHL.

The gene calls are TRBV2 and TRBJ1-6; 9 nucleotides agree with TRBD1. With 5 bases clipped from V and 9 bases from J, the junction kept 8 bases outside the gene matches. The CDR3 contains 15 residues. Germline CDR1 reads SNHLY; CDR2 reads FYNNEI. The CDR3 reads CASSPTGGQGSPLHF. The CDR3 DNA is TGTGCCAGCAGTCCTACAGGGGGCCAAGGTTCACCCCTCCACTTT.

The chain is built from TRBV7-3 and TRBJ2-3; 7 positions agree with TRBD2. Unmatched junction bases numbered 16, after V lost 5 bases and J lost 2 bases. Germline lookup yields CDR1 SGHTA and CDR2 FQGTGA. This CDR3 comprises 18 residues. CDR3 sequence reads: CASSPVVKGGSHTDTQYF. The CDR3 DNA reads as TGTGCCAGCAGCCCGGTGGTGAAGGGCGGGAGTCACACAGATACGCAGTATTTT.

The rearrangement uses TRBV10-2 and TRBJ2-7, with D uncertain. Germline V gives CDR1 WSHSY, CDR2 SAAADI. The CDR3 spans 13 residues. Trimming stripped 4 bases from V and 2 bases from J, with 9 bases between. CDR3 in amino acids: CASSVSHTYEQYF. In nucleotides, the CDR3 is TGCGCCAGCAGTGTCAGCCATACCTACGAGCAGTACTTC.

This clonotype came up a few times. This CDR3 reads CASSERGVSEQYF. CDR3 sequence (DNA): TGTGCCAGCAGCGAACGGGGGGTCAGCGAGCAGTACTTC. The gene calls are TRBV11-2 and TRBJ2-5; TRBD2 matches 7 bases. Matching the DNA end better, TRBJ2-7 makes the J call doubtful. This CDR3 contains 13 residues. The germline V gene has CDR1 SGHAT and CDR2 FQNNGV.

This sequence joins TRBV27 and TRBJ2-3; weak D call: TRBD1 (6 bases). V dropped 3 bases and J dropped 5 bases, with 12 bases sitting between them. This CDR3 is built from 14 residues. Germline values: CDR1 MNHEY, CDR2 SMNVEV (reference sequence). In DNA form, the CDR3 reads TGTGCCAGCAGTTTTAGGGGACACAGAGATACGCAGTATTTT. It encodes CASSFRGHRDTQYF.

The sample holds a few counts of this clonotype. The V gene is TRBV2, the J gene TRBJ2-7; 10 bases agree with TRBD2. J lost 3 bases, V lost 3 bases, and 5 bases had no gene match. Germline V gene sequence: CDR1 SNHLY, CDR2 FYNNEI. CDR3 length: 15 amino acids. CDR3 coding DNA: TGTGCCAGCAGTGAGGGAATAGCGGGAGGCTACGAGCAGTACTTC. Translating gives CASSEGIAGGYEQYF.

The chain uses TRBV20-1 and TRBJ2-1; D remains unclear. Germline V lookup: CDR1 DFQATT, CDR2 SNEGSKA (reference sequence). There are 13 residues in the CDR3. Trimming stripped 4 bases from V and 0 bases from J, with 7 bases between. This chain's CDR3 is CSATRSSYNEQFF. The CDR3 DNA sequence: TGCAGTGCTACTAGGAGCTCCTACAATGAGCAGTTCTTC.

This clonotype was recorded many times. The chain uses TRBV7-9 and TRBJ2-3; D gene ambiguous. CDR1 SEHNR and CDR2 FQNEAQ come from the germline V gene (reference sequence). The CDR3 totals 12 residues. V was shortened by 4 bases and J by 4 bases, with 6 bases between the two germline ends. The CDR3 region is CASSSHADTQYF. The CDR3, as DNA: TGTGCCAGCAGCTCGCATGCAGATACGCAGTATTTT.

The CDR3: CASSQGQVLNSPLHF. CDR3 nucleotide sequence: TGTGCCAGCAGCCAAGGACAGGTCCTTAATTCACCCCTCCACTTT. V and J are TRBV4-2 and TRBJ1-6, with D possibly TRBD1 on 6 matching bases. Germline lookup yields CDR1 LGHNA and CDR2 YNFKEQ. The CDR3 is made up of 15 amino acids. The V gene lost 1 base and the J gene lost 6 bases, with 10 bases spanning the gap.

The table lists this clonotype with a few counts. J is TRBJ1-2 and V is TRBV10-3, with TRBD1 identical over 7 bases. After removal of 2 bases from V and 5 bases from J, the junction contained 5 bases not matched to a gene. This CDR3 spans 14 amino acids. Germline-derived CDR1 and CDR2 are ENHRY and SYGVKD. CDR3 in DNA: TGTGCCATCAGTGAGAGGGGGACAGTTTATGGCTACACCTTC. Amino acids: CAISERGTVYGYTF.

This clonotype is a singleton in its sample. The chain links TRBV3-1 to TRBJ2-7; no definite D call. In germline, CDR1 is LGHDT, CDR2 YNNKEL (reference sequence). Between the trimmed V and J ends, which lost 0 bases and 6 bases, there was a span of 12 bases. The CDR3 sequence is 14 residues long. In nucleotides, the CDR3 is TGTGCCAGCAGCCAAGAATTTCCCGACCTCGAGCAGTACTTC. Translation gives CASSQEFPDLEQYF.

The V gene is TRBV20-1, the J gene TRBJ2-5, with 14 bases that match TRBD2. CDR1 DFQATT and CDR2 SNEGSKA come from the germline V gene (reference sequence). V shed 6 bases and J 5 bases; nucleotides not matched to a gene: 8. CDR3 length equals 15 residues. The CDR3 DNA reads TGCAGTGCGAGGACTAGCGGGGGGCTGTGGGAGACCCAGTACTTC. Translated: CSARTSGGLWETQYF.

The V call is TRBV10-3, the J call TRBJ2-3; unclear D gene. Per germline, CDR1 ENHRY and CDR2 SYGVKD. The CDR3 runs 14 residues. The ends were cut back, 6 bases at V and 3 bases at J, with 13 bases in the middle. The CDR3 DNA sequence: TGTGCCATCAGCTTTAAAGGGTCAACAGATACGCAGTATTTT. Translating gives CAISFKGSTDTQYF.

This clonotype was seen a handful of times. V and J are TRBV5-6 and TRBJ1-2; D is unclear. The germline gives CDR1 SGHDT, CDR2 YYEEEE. The CDR3 is 13 residues long. The V and J ends lost 4 bases and 0 bases respectively, with 7 bases between them. The CDR3 sequence is CASSKDANYGYTF. In DNA, the CDR3 is TGTGCCAGCAGCAAGGACGCTAACTATGGCTACACCTTC.